A selection of T cell receptor beta chains follows, all from one sample in a study of beta chain features in type 1 diabetes. Measured with immunoSEQ multiplex PCR; TCRdb has only the in-frame clones, and not every one. The table has 11,000 to 15,000 clones, approximately 64% seen once. The sample taken for sequencing was stem cell memory CD4+ T cells from blood. Receptors originate from a woman aged 18-29 years with type 1 diabetes. Both conserved end residues are part of each CDR3. The D gene is left open where the match is weak. Clone size is given for some rows only: seen once, a few or many times, or a class if the clone is expanded.

abundance	v_gene	j_gene	d_gene	CDR3aa	CDR3nt
once	TRBV19	TRBJ1-5	-	CASAKRVGDFSNQPQHF	TGTGCCAGCGCCAAAAGGGTGGGGGACTTCAGCAATCAGCCCCAGCATTTT
-	TRBV29-1	TRBJ2-3	-	CSVDLVGGTDTQYF	TGCAGCGTTGACCTTGTCGGAGGCACAGATACGCAGTATTTT
-	TRBV6-6	TRBJ1-3	TRBD1	CASRDRANSGNTIYF	TGTGCCAGCCGGGACAGGGCCAACTCTGGAAACACCATATATTTT
-	TRBV4-3	TRBJ2-3	TRBD2	CASSQDRERGGTDTQYF	TGCGCCAGCAGCCAAGATAGGGAGCGGGGGGGTACAGATACGCAGTATTTT
-	TRBV6-5	TRBJ1-2	-	CASSRGILYGYTF	TGTGCCAGCAGTCGAGGAATACTCTATGGCTACACCTTC
-	TRBV7-9	TRBJ2-3	TRBD2	CASSSRGGADTQYF	TGTGCCAGCAGCTCTCGGGGGGGCGCAGATACGCAGTATTTT
-	TRBV19	TRBJ1-1	-	CASSTKLVGVPTEAFF	TGTGCCAGTAGCACAAAACTCGTCGGGGTCCCCACTGAAGCTTTCTTT
-	TRBV14	TRBJ2-1	-	CASSRAGSYNEQFF	TGTGCCAGCAGCCGGGCGGGCTCCTACAATGAGCAGTTCTTC
-	TRBV21-1	TRBJ2-7	-	CASSNPGLAAEQYF	TGTGCCAGCAGCAACCCAGGACTAGCCGCCGAGCAGTACTTC
-	TRBV2	TRBJ2-7	-	CASSETVGSYDEQYF	TGTGCCAGCAGTGAAACGGTCGGGAGCTATGACGAGCAGTACTTC
-	TRBV14	TRBJ1-2	-	CASSQGGLYGYTF	TGTGCCAGCAGCCAAGGAGGCCTCTATGGCTACACCTTC
-	TRBV25-1	TRBJ1-5	TRBD1	CASSQTGGNQPQHF	TGTGCCAGCAGTCAGACAGGGGGGAATCAGCCCCAGCATTTT
-	TRBV7-9	TRBJ1-1	-	CASSKSGGMNTEAFF	TGTGCCAGCAGCAAGTCCGGAGGTATGAACACTGAAGCTTTCTTT
-	TRBV6-1	TRBJ1-5	-	CASSEGPGGQPQHF	TGTGCCAGCAGTGAAGGTCCGGGAGGTCAGCCCCAGCATTTT
-	TRBV6-1	TRBJ2-3	TRBD2	CASSEGTSASTDTQYF	TGTGCCAGCAGTGAAGGAACTAGCGCAAGCACAGATACGCAGTATTTT
-	TRBV9	TRBJ2-5	TRBD2	CASSVGASGASGTQYF	TGTGCCAGCAGCGTAGGGGCTAGCGGGGCTTCAGGGACCCAGTACTTC
-	TRBV10-3	TRBJ2-5	-	CAISESNAVETQYF	TGTGCCATCAGTGAGTCGAACGCGGTAGAGACCCAGTACTTC
-	TRBV28	TRBJ2-5	TRBD1	CATVSTGGLRTQYF	TGTGCCACCGTTTCGACAGGGGGACTTAGGACCCAGTACTTC
-	TRBV11-2	TRBJ2-1	-	CASSLWETVYNEQFF	TGTGCCAGCAGCTTATGGGAGACTGTTTACAATGAGCAGTTCTTC
few	TRBV25-1	TRBJ2-1	TRBD1	CASSDLDRGLYNEQFF	TGTGCCAGCAGTGATCTGGACAGGGGGCTTTACAATGAGCAGTTCTTC
-	TRBV6-5	TRBJ1-4	-	CATQPTVTVEKLFF	TGTGCCACCCAGCCGACGGTGACAGTCGAAAAACTGTTTTTT
-	TRBV2	TRBJ2-7	TRBD2	CASSGGTYEQYF	TGTGCCAGCTCCGGGGGGACCTACGAGCAGTACTTC
-	TRBV5-1	TRBJ2-5	TRBD2	CASSLKTSRETQYF	TGCGCCAGCAGCCTGAAGACTAGCCGGGAGACCCAGTACTTC
-	TRBV5-1	TRBJ2-7	-	CASRTTATYEQYF	TGCGCCAGCCGCACGACAGCTACCTACGAGCAGTACTTC
few	TRBV6-5	TRBJ1-1	TRBD1	CATDRVNRQAFF	TGTGCCACGGACAGGGTAAACCGCCAGGCTTTCTTT
-	TRBV5-1	TRBJ1-5	TRBD1	CASSPGQDNQPQHF	TGCGCCAGCAGCCCGGGACAGGACAATCAGCCCCAGCATTTT
few	TRBV27	TRBJ2-5	-	CASSLGRGPLNF	TGTGCCAGCAGTTTAGGCAGGGGACCGCTGAACTTC
-	TRBV4-3	TRBJ2-1	TRBD1	CASSQETGTGPYNEQFF	TGCGCCAGCAGCCAAGAGACCGGGACAGGACCCTACAATGAGCAGTTCTTC
-	TRBV5-1	TRBJ2-1	TRBD2	CASSLGWTSGSDEQFF	TGCGCCAGCAGCTTGGGATGGACTAGCGGGAGCGATGAGCAGTTCTTC
-	TRBV18	TRBJ2-7	-	CASSPNYEQYF	TGTGCCAGCTCACCTAACTACGAGCAGTACTTC
-	TRBV11-2	TRBJ1-3	TRBD1	CASSVSGGKNSGNTIYF	TGTGCCAGCAGCGTATCAGGGGGCAAGAATTCTGGAAACACCATATATTTT
-	TRBV29-1	TRBJ2-5	TRBD2	CSAKAGGLRETQYF	TGCAGCGCTAAAGCGGGGGGGCTGAGGGAGACCCAGTACTTC
-	TRBV6-5	TRBJ1-5	-	CASRAGQYSNQPQHF	TGTGCCAGCAGAGCCGGACAGTATAGCAATCAGCCCCAGCATTTT
-	TRBV5-1	TRBJ2-7	TRBD2	CASSGKTSEVSEQYF	TGCGCCAGCAGCGGAAAGACTAGCGAGGTCTCCGAGCAGTACTTC
few	TRBV7-2	TRBJ2-7	TRBD2	CASSGRTSHEQYF	TGTGCCAGCAGCGGGAGGACTAGTCACGAGCAGTACTTC
-	TRBV29-1	TRBJ2-7	TRBD2	CSVLLPGRGTSGEQYF	TGCAGCGTCCTTTTACCTGGGCGGGGGACCTCGGGGGAGCAGTACTTC
few	TRBV10-3	TRBJ2-6	-	CAIFGVGGANVLTF	TGTGCCATCTTCGGGGTCGGGGGGGCCAACGTCCTGACTTTC
once	TRBV7-2	TRBJ2-3	TRBD2	CASSLARERIDTQYF	TGTGCCAGCAGCTTAGCGCGGGAGCGCATAGATACGCAGTATTTT
-	TRBV27	TRBJ1-5	TRBD1	CASSRRGQGSNQPQHF	TGTGCCAGCAGCCGCCGGGGACAGGGGAGCAATCAGCCCCAGCATTTT
few	TRBV7-9	TRBJ2-7	-	CASSPRGLSYEQYF	TGTGCCAGCAGCCCCCGCGGGTTGAGCTACGAGCAGTACTTC
-	TRBV29-1	TRBJ2-5	-	CSVGRGDGGETQYF	TGCAGCGTAGGGCGCGGGGACGGAGGGGAGACCCAGTACTTC
-	TRBV5-1	TRBJ2-3	-	CASSTGWDTQYF	TGCGCCAGCAGCACCGGTTGGGATACGCAGTATTTT
-	TRBV27	TRBJ2-7	-	CASSSLTGMYEQYF	TGTGCCAGCAGTTCCCTTACAGGGATGTACGAGCAGTACTTC
-	TRBV6-1	TRBJ2-5	-	CASGEGGGRQETQYF	TGTGCCAGCGGGGAGGGCGGGGGCCGCCAAGAGACCCAGTACTTC
-	TRBV29-1	TRBJ2-7	TRBD2	CSGGLAAYEQYF	TGCAGCGGGGGACTAGCGGCCTACGAGCAGTACTTC
-	TRBV18	TRBJ2-7	TRBD2	CASSPSGGTAEQYF	TGTGCCAGCTCACCTAGCGGGGGAACTGCCGAGCAGTACTTC
-	TRBV29-1	TRBJ1-5	-	CSVELGGNQPQHF	TGCAGCGTCGAACTTGGAGGCAATCAGCCCCAGCATTTT
few	TRBV28	TRBJ1-3	-	CASSLPQGADTIYF	TGTGCCAGCAGTCTCCCGCAGGGCGCGGACACCATATATTTT
few	TRBV9	TRBJ2-7	-	CASSVRPSYEQYF	TGTGCCAGCAGCGTGCGCCCCTCCTACGAGCAGTACTTC
-	TRBV7-2	TRBJ2-7	TRBD1	CASSHGTDEQYF	TGTGCCAGCAGCCATGGGACAGACGAGCAGTACTTC
-	TRBV27	TRBJ1-1	-	CASSFQSPHWGGGTEAFF	TGTGCCAGCAGCTTTCAATCCCCCCATTGGGGGGGCGGCACTGAAGCTTTCTTT
-	TRBV7-9	TRBJ1-6	TRBD1	CASSDGQGNSPLHF	TGTGCCAGCAGCGACGGACAGGGAAATTCACCCCTCCACTTT
few	TRBV11-3	TRBJ2-2	-	CASSLDQGNTGELFF	TGTGCCAGCAGCTTAGATCAGGGTAACACCGGGGAGCTGTTTTTT
-	TRBV7-2	TRBJ2-7	TRBD2	CASSFPTSGNYEQYF	TGTGCCAGCAGCTTCCCGACTAGCGGAAACTACGAGCAGTACTTC
-	TRBV18	TRBJ2-7	TRBD1	CASSPYWDSNAPPTDF	TGTGCCAGCTCACCGTACTGGGACAGCAATGCTCCGCCTACCGACTTC
once	TRBV18	TRBJ2-1	-	CASSPVWGANEQFF	TGTGCCAGCTCACCGGTTTGGGGCGCCAATGAGCAGTTCTTC